What follows are 17 T cell receptor beta chains derived from one specimen sequenced in a study of T cell responses to AZD1222 COVID-19 vaccine. Here immunoSEQ multiplex PCR was the method, and the copy in TCRdb shows in-frame clones only, minus some. The sample contains more than 150,000 clones, around 92% of which appear only once. The source material was peripheral blood, sampled on day 0 of AZD1222 vaccination. These TCRs come from an adult in good health.

The J gene is TRBJ1-6, the V gene TRBV27; unclear D gene. V was trimmed by 5 bases and J by 4 bases, leaving 18 bases between them. The V gene's germline CDR1 is MNHEY and CDR2 SMNVEV (reference sequence). This CDR3 is built from 17 residues. CDR3 coding DNA: TGTGCCAGCAGTCCACGGACGGGGAAGCAGTATAATTCACCCCTCCACTTT. Its protein is CASSPRTGKQYNSPLHF.

The V call is TRBV6-7, the J call TRBJ2-1; TRBD1 matches at 9 bases. TRBV6-7 is placed among ORFs of uncertain function. The CDR3 contains 15 residues. V shed 6 bases, J shed 9 bases, and the junction held 12 bases outside the gene matches. CDR3 DNA sequence: TGTGCCAGCAGGGAACCGGGACAGGGTTGTATTGAGCAGTTCTTC. It codes for CASREPGQGCIEQFF.

The J gene is TRBJ1-2, the V gene TRBV5-6; D not resolved. Deletions cut 0 bases from V and 4 bases from J, with 13 bases between. This CDR3 contains 15 residues. CDR1 and CDR2 (germline): SGHDT, YYEEEE. CDR3 residues: CASSLDHGSSYGYTF. CDR3 coding DNA: TGTGCCAGCAGCTTGGACCACGGGTCGAGCTATGGCTACACCTTC.

In nucleotides, the CDR3 is TGTGCCAGCAGTTTCCCAGGGATAGAGGAAAAACTGTTTTTT. This gives the protein CASSFPGIEEKLFF. V and J are TRBV28 and TRBJ1-4; TRBD1 is a possible D gene (5 bases). The CDR3 loop spans 14 amino acids. With 3 bases removed from V and 8 bases from J, the gap between germline ends came to 13 bases. CDR1 is MDHEN and CDR2 is SYDVKM in the germline V gene.

This chain connects TRBV13 to TRBJ1-2; D unclear. V shed 5 bases and J shed 3 bases, with 19 bases lying between them. This CDR3 comprises 16 residues. Germline-derived CDR1 and CDR2 are PRHDT and FYEKMQ (reference sequence). The CDR3 nucleotides are TGTGCCAGCAGCCGCAGGACTGGGCAGCGAGACTATGGCTACACCTTC. It yields the protein CASSRRTGQRDYGYTF.

DNA for the CDR3: TGCGCCAGCAGCCAAGAGTGGTCACGGGGGAATGGGGCTGAAGCTTTCTTT. It codes for CASSQEWSRGNGAEAFF. The gene calls are TRBV4-1 and TRBJ1-1; tentative D call: TRBD1 (5 bases). The germline V gene encodes CDR1 MGHRA and CDR2 YSYEKL. V was trimmed by 0 bases and J by 6 bases, leaving 20 bases between them. The CDR3 spans 17 residues.

The genes are TRBV6-2 or TRBV6-3 and TRBJ2-7; 7 nucleotides match TRBD1. The ends lost 5 bases at V and 0 bases at J; junction bases unmatched: 10. Germline V gives CDR1 MNHEY, CDR2 SVGEGT. The CDR3 has 16 residues. The CDR3 bases are TGTGCCAGCAGTGAGGGACAGCAGTCTAGCTCCTACGAGCAGTACGTC. Protein sequence: CASSEGQQSSSYEQYV.

The rearrangement joins TRBV9 to TRBJ1-6, with a tentative D call TRBD1 (6 bases). Germline V lookup: CDR1 SGDLS, CDR2 YYNGEE. CDR3 size: 14 residues. V was pared by 4 bases and J by 6 bases, with 11 bases between. CDR3 bases: TGTGCCAGCAGCACGACAGGTTTTAATTCACCCCTCCACTTT. As protein: CASSTTGFNSPLHF.

The chain recombines TRBV4-3 with TRBJ2-2; D unresolved. Germline CDR1 reads LGHNA; CDR2 reads YSLEER. There are 14 residues in the CDR3. V lost 4 bases to trimming and J lost 4 bases, with 10 bases between them. CDR3: CASSPDTLTGELFF. CDR3 DNA: TGCGCCAGCAGCCCCGACACGCTCACCGGGGAGCTGTTTTTT.

The CDR3 DNA reads as TGTGCCAGCAGCTTCACAGGCGCGAACACCGGGGAGCTGTTTTTT. It specifies CASSFTGANTGELFF. The chain recombines TRBV7-2 with TRBJ2-2, with D tentatively TRBD1 (5 bases). Per the germline V gene, CDR1 is SGHTA and CDR2 is FQGNSA. This CDR3 has 15 residues. V lost 3 bases and J 0 bases, leaving 8 bases between the germline ends. Based on the CDR3 plus reference TRBV7-2 and TRBJ2-2, the full variable domain is GAGVSQSPSNKVTEKGKDVELRCDPISGHTALYWYRQSLGQGLEFLIYFQGNSAPDKSGLPSDRFSAERTGGSVSTLTIQRTQQEDSAVYLCASSFTGANTGELFFGEGSRLTVL.

The chain combines TRBV19 with TRBJ1-1, with 7 nucleotides matching TRBD1. With 4 bases clipped from V and 10 bases from J, the junction kept 9 bases outside the gene matches. The CDR3 runs to 13 residues. CDR1 and CDR2 (germline): LNHDA, SQIVND (reference sequence). The CDR3 DNA follows: TGTGCCAGTAGTAGTCAGGGGGGGGATGGAGCTTTCTTT. Protein sequence: CASSSQGGDGAFF. Full variable domain (rest looked up from reference TRBV19 and TRBJ1-1): DGGITQSPKYLFRKEGQNVTLSCEQNLNHDAMYWYRQDPGQGLRLIYYSQIVNDFQKGDIAEGYSVSREKKESFPLTVTSAQKNPTAFYLCASSSQGGDGAFFGQGTRLTVV.

The chain links TRBV6-2 or TRBV6-3 to TRBJ2-1, with D tentatively TRBD2 (6 bases). V lost 2 bases and J 16 bases, leaving 18 bases between the germline ends. From germline, CDR1 is MNHEY and CDR2 SVGEGT. The CDR3 is made up of 13 amino acids. CDR3 loop: CASSYAISRESFF. CDR3 in DNA: TGTGCCAGCAGTTACGCGATCAGTCGGGAGTCTTTCTTC.

The rearrangement joins TRBV7-6 to TRBJ2-5, with TRBD2 as a possible D gene (5 bases). This CDR3 contains 14 residues. V dropped 1 base and J dropped 4 bases, with 10 bases sitting between them. Germline values: CDR1 SGHVS, CDR2 FNYEAQ. CDR3 residues: CASSLEAAGETQYF. In nucleotides, the CDR3 is TGTGCCAGCAGCTTAGAGGCCGCGGGAGAGACCCAGTACTTC. Full variable domain (outside the CDR3, taken from reference TRBV7-6 and TRBJ2-5): GAGVSQSPRYKVTKRGQDVALRCDPISGHVSLYWYRQALGQGPEFLTYFNYEAQQDKSGLPNDRFSAERPEGSISTLTIQRTEQRDSAMYRCASSLEAAGETQYFGPGTRLLVL.

V and J are TRBV13 and TRBJ1-6; no reliable D call. CDR1 PRHDT and CDR2 FYEKMQ come from the germline V gene (reference sequence). The V and J ends lost 0 bases and 10 bases respectively, with 7 bases between them. This CDR3 has 13 residues. The CDR3: CASSLGHQSPLHF. The DNA of the CDR3 is TGTGCCAGCAGCTTAGGACATCAGTCACCCCTCCACTTT.

The genes are TRBV15 and TRBJ2-7; 9 bases match TRBD2. This CDR3 region has 18 residues. CDR1 is LNHNV, CDR2 YYDKDF, per germline (reference sequence). V dropped 0 bases and J dropped 1; count of bases not matched to a gene: 10. CDR3 sequence (DNA): TGTGCCACCAGCAGAGATCGGGGTCGGACTAGCGTATCCTACGAGCAGTACTTC. This gives the protein CATSRDRGRTSVSYEQYF.

This rearrangement joins TRBV7-9 to TRBJ2-7; D unclear. This CDR3 has 13 residues. Germline-derived CDR1 and CDR2 are SEHNR and FQNEAQ (reference sequence). CDR3 loop: CVERAPVEYEQYF. The CDR3 DNA sequence: TGTGTTGAACGGGCGCCGGTTGAATACGAGCAGTACTTC. Supplemented by reference TRBV7-9 and TRBJ2-7, the full variable domain reads DTGVSQNPRHKITKRGQNVTFRCDPISEHNRLYWYRQTLGQGPEFLTYFQNEAQLEKSRLLSDRFSAERPKGSFSTLEIQRTEQGDSAMYLCVERAPVEYEQYFGPGTRLTVT.

J is TRBJ1-6 and V is TRBV19; D might be TRBD1 (6 bases). CDR1 is LNHDA, CDR2 SQIVND, per germline (reference sequence). The CDR3 runs to 13 residues. The V end lost 8 bases, the J end lost 5 bases, and 10 bases lay between the germline ends. The DNA of the CDR3 is TGTGCCAGTGGCAGGGACAATAATTCACCCCTCCACTTT. Translating it yields CASGRDNNSPLHF.